These 12 T cell receptor beta chains came from one sample sequenced in a study of T cells after posttransplantation cyclophosphamide. Produced via immunoSEQ multiplex PCR; TCRdb's table is partial and in-frame only. Altogether roughly 8,000 clones were found in the sample, and no singletons occur. A marrow graft followed busulfan-fludarabine conditioning, with cyclophosphamide on days +3 and +4. The sample here was PBMCs, taken after allogeneic stem cell transplant with posttransplant cyclophosphamide. These receptors originate from a male patient younger than 30 who received an allogeneic stem cell transplant from an unrelated donor, was CMV-positive, and had acute and chronic GVHD. Some of the T cells may derive from the graft donor.

This clone was observed at least ten times. This rearrangement joins TRBV12-5 to TRBJ1-1, with 10 bases lining up with TRBD1. Germline assignment: CDR1 LGHNT and CDR2 FRNRAP. This CDR3 spans 16 amino acids. Losses at the gene ends were 6 bases for V and 3 bases for J; bases not matched to a gene: 10. The CDR3 coding sequence is TGTGCTAGTGGAGGGACAGGGGTCCTCTGGGACACTGAAGCTTTCTTT. Translated: CASGGTGVLWDTEAFF.

This clone counts as medium-sized. The chain joins TRBV10-3 to TRBJ1-5; tentative D call: TRBD1 (5 bases). Germline values: CDR1 ENHRY, CDR2 SYGVKD. V was cut by 8 bases and J by 5 bases, with 10 bases left in between. The CDR3 loop spans 12 amino acids. The CDR3 loop is CAIRGLDQPQHF. CDR3 DNA sequence: TGTGCCATCCGGGGACTGGATCAGCCCCAGCATTTT.

This clone was counted only a few times. The rearrangement uses TRBV6-1 and TRBJ1-5; 7 bases line up with TRBD1. The CDR3 is 15 residues long. CDR1 and CDR2 (germline): MNHNS, SASEGT. Unmatched junction bases numbered 9, after V lost 6 bases and J lost 4 bases. The CDR3 nucleotides read TGTGCCAGCAGAGCCCCCGGGACAGAGAATCAGCCCCAGCATTTT. Its protein product is CASRAPGTENQPQHF.

This clone was found many times. The rearrangement uses TRBV5-1 and TRBJ2-7, with TRBD2 identical over 15 bases. Germline loops: CDR1 SGHRS, CDR2 YFSETQ. CDR3 length: 16 amino acids. Trimming removed 0 bases from V and 7 bases from J; junction bases left unmatched: 5. Written as DNA, the CDR3 is TGCGCCAGCAGCTTGGAAGGGACTAGCGGGGGGAAGGAGCAGTACTTC. It translates to CASSLEGTSGGKEQYF.

In its sample, this clone was seen many times. The J gene is TRBJ1-2, the V gene TRBV2; 7 positions agree with TRBD1. Germline CDR1 reads SNHLY; CDR2 reads FYNNEI. The V segment lost 7 bases and the J segment 5 bases; nucleotides outside the gene matches: 7. This CDR3 region has 13 residues. CDR3 coding DNA: TGTGCCAGCACACGGGACAGTGATTATGGCTACACCTTC. Protein sequence: CASTRDSDYGYTF.

This clone was observed many times. The chain employs TRBV30 and TRBJ1-2; no definite D call. V was shortened by 2 bases and J by 6 bases, with 16 bases between the two germline ends. The germline V gene encodes CDR1 GTSNPN and CDR2 SVGIG (reference sequence). CDR3 size: 14 residues. The CDR3 sequence: CAWSSMTARDGYTF. In DNA, the CDR3 is TGTGCCTGGAGTTCTATGACTGCCCGTGATGGCTACACCTTC.

This clone has a count of ten or more. This chain connects TRBV5-1 to TRBJ1-1; D may be TRBD1 (5 bases). Trimming took 5 bases from V and 6 from J, leaving 17 bases between them. Germline V lookup: CDR1 SGHRS, CDR2 YFSETQ. This CDR3 comprises 14 residues. CDR3: CASSSQAGVAEAFF. The CDR3 DNA sequence: TGCGCCAGCAGTTCCCAGGCGGGGGTCGCTGAAGCTTTCTTT.

This clone was detected only a few times. The rearrangement uses TRBV20-1 and TRBJ2-1; 7 bases line up with TRBD1. The ends lost 6 bases at V and 9 bases at J; junction bases unmatched: 5. The CDR3 is 11 residues long. Germline V gene data show CDR1 as DFQATT and CDR2 as SNEGSKA (reference sequence). DNA of the CDR3: TGCAGTGCCGGGACAGCCGGTGAGCAGTTCTTC. Its translation is CSAGTAGEQFF.

This clone is medium-sized (0.01 to 0.1%). The chain couples TRBV28 to TRBJ2-3; weak D call: TRBD2 (5 bases). CDR1 is MDHEN, CDR2 SYDVKM, per germline. CDR3 length: 13 amino acids. Trimming pared 3 bases from V and 6 bases from J, leaving 10 bases between. Here the CDR3 DNA reads TGTGCCAGCAGTTTCATGGAGGCCGATACGCAGTATTTT. Residues: CASSFMEADTQYF.

This clone came up many times. V usage is TRBV7-3 and J usage is TRBJ2-5; possible D gene TRBD2, 7 bases. The V gene's germline CDR1 is SGHTA and CDR2 FQGTGA. CDR3 length: 16 residues. The germline V and J ends were trimmed by 2 bases and 4 bases, with 17 bases remaining between them. This chain's CDR3 is CASSLFGRGGGETQYF. The CDR3, as DNA: TGTGCCAGCAGCTTATTTGGCAGGGGAGGGGGAGAGACCCAGTACTTC.

By frequency in the sample, this clone is medium-sized (0.01 to 0.1%). This chain joins TRBV10-3 and TRBJ2-4, with 8 bases that match TRBD2. The CDR3 is 15 amino acids. Germline-derived CDR1 and CDR2 are ENHRY and SYGVKD. Trimming took 5 bases from V and 3 from J; bases not matched to a gene: 6. The CDR3 spells CAISKGLEGKNIQYF. The CDR3 bases are TGTGCCATCAGTAAGGGACTAGAAGGCAAAAACATTCAGTACTTC.

This clone was observed at least ten times. This sequence joins TRBV2 and TRBJ2-6; D not resolved. Per the germline V gene, CDR1 is SNHLY and CDR2 is FYNNEI. There are 15 residues in the CDR3. V dropped 3 bases and J dropped 2 bases, with 8 bases sitting between them. CDR3 coding DNA: TGTGCCAGCAGTGATCGAGGTCCTGGGGCCAACGTCCTGACTTTC. Its protein is CASSDRGPGANVLTF.